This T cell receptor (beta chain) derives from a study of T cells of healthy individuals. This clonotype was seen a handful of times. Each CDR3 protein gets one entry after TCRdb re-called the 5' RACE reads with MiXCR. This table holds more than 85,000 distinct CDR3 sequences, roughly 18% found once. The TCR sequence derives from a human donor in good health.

The CDR3 DNA sequence: TGCGCCAGCAGCCAAGGAGGCCCGGCCAATGAGCAGTTCTTC. The encoded protein is CASSQGGPANEQFF. The V call is TRBV4-3, the J call TRBJ2-1; D call uncertain. Germline V gene lookup returns CDR1 LGHNA and CDR2 YSLEER. The CDR3 is 14 amino acids. The ends were cut back, 1 base at V and 6 bases at J, with 10 bases in the middle.